The 27 T cell receptor beta chains presented below share a single source sample, sequenced in a study of T cell responses to AZD1222 COVID-19 vaccine. Here immunoSEQ multiplex PCR was the method, and the copy in TCRdb shows in-frame clones only, minus some. The table lists roughly 140,000 clones, approximately 91% of them singletons, with more than 1.5% in the top ten. Sequencing used peripheral blood, obtained 28 days after the second AZD1222 dose. Every receptor here comes from an adult who received the AZD1222 COVID-19 vaccine.

The V call is TRBV28, the J call TRBJ1-5; no reliable D call. V was cut by 5 bases and J by 0 bases, with 14 bases left in between. Germline CDR1 MDHEN, CDR2 SYDVKM. The CDR3 length is 16 residues. CDR3 residues: CASSHRQGYSNQPQHF. Here the CDR3 DNA reads TGTGCCAGCAGTCACCGACAAGGGTATAGCAATCAGCCCCAGCATTTT.

The V and J genes are TRBV9 and TRBJ1-2; 9 nucleotides line up with TRBD1. The ends lost 0 bases at V and 8 bases at J; junction bases unmatched: 8. Germline lookup yields CDR1 SGDLS and CDR2 YYNGEE. The CDR3 is 15 amino acids. CDR3 protein: CASSVVSGQGGGYTF. CDR3 sequence (DNA): TGTGCCAGCAGCGTAGTATCGGGACAGGGTGGCGGCTACACCTTC.

This clone was detected once. The chain carries TRBV5-1 and TRBJ2-1; TRBD2 agrees at 7 bases. Germline V CDR1 and CDR2: SGHRS, YFSETQ. The V segment lost 0 bases and the J segment 3 bases; nucleotides outside the gene matches: 3. CDR3 length: 15 amino acids. In DNA form, the CDR3 reads TGCGCCAGCAGCTTGGATGCTAGCGGCTACAATGAGCAGTTCTTC. It translates to CASSLDASGYNEQFF.

This chain joins TRBV10-2 and TRBJ1-6, with D tentatively TRBD1 (5 bases). Germline-derived CDR1 and CDR2 are WSHSY and SAAADI. CDR3 length: 16 amino acids. V shed 6 bases and J shed 0 bases, with 12 bases lying between them. Written as DNA, the CDR3 is TGCGCCAGCAGCTCAGGGAGTAGCTCCTATAATTCACCCCTCCACTTT. This encodes CASSSGSSSYNSPLHF.

The CDR3 DNA is TGTGCCAGCAGGCGAAACATGAACACTGAAGCTTTCTTT. This encodes CASRRNMNTEAFF. The rearrangement joins TRBV12-3 or TRBV12-4 to TRBJ1-1; D gene uncertain. V dropped 6 bases and J dropped 0 bases, with 8 bases sitting between them. The CDR3 is 13 amino acids.

This rearrangement joins TRBV10-3 to TRBJ2-3; 10 positions match TRBD2. CDR1 ENHRY and CDR2 SYGVKD come from the germline V gene. The CDR3 is 16 amino acids. V was pared by 5 bases and J by 3 bases, with 8 bases of the junction left unmatched. The CDR3 here is CAISSQREGGTDTQYF. The CDR3 DNA follows: TGTGCCATCAGTTCTCAGCGGGAGGGGGGTACAGATACGCAGTATTTT.

The chain employs TRBV5-6 and TRBJ1-2; TRBD1 matches at 8 bases. V lost 1 base, J lost 6 bases, and 8 bases stayed unmatched. CDR1 SGHDT and CDR2 YYEEEE come from the germline V gene. This CDR3 has 15 residues. The CDR3 coding sequence is TGTGCCAGCAGCTTGTTGTCGGACAGGGAAGATGGCTACACCTTC. This sequence encodes CASSLLSDREDGYTF.

V is TRBV4-1 and J is TRBJ1-4; D perhaps matches TRBD1 (6 bases). The CDR3 loop spans 15 amino acids. V was cut by 1 base and J by 3 bases, with 9 bases left in between. The V gene's germline CDR1 is MGHRA and CDR2 YSYEKL. The CDR3: CASSQADRSNEKLFF. Written as DNA, the CDR3 is TGCGCCAGCAGCCAAGCGGACAGATCTAATGAAAAACTGTTTTTT.

The chain combines TRBV2 with TRBJ2-7; weak D call: TRBD2 (7 bases). The CDR3 has 14 amino acids. The V end was cut by 7 bases, the J end by 2 bases, with 15 bases between. Germline V gives CDR1 SNHLY, CDR2 FYNNEI. The CDR3 nucleotides read TGTGCCAGCACCCGGGGGGACAACACCTACGAGCAGTACTTC. Its protein is CASTRGDNTYEQYF. The complete variable domain, with remaining parts taken from reference TRBV2 and TRBJ2-7, reads EPEVTQTPSHQVTQMGQEVILRCVPISNHLYFYWYRQILGQKVEFLVSFYNNEISEKSEIFDDQFSVERPDGSNFTLKIRSTKLEDSAMYFCASTRGDNTYEQYFGPGTRLTVT.

The V gene is TRBV2, the J gene TRBJ2-1; 10 positions agree with TRBD2. V was pared by 2 bases and J by 4 bases, with 8 bases of the junction left unmatched. This CDR3 region has 17 residues. Looked up from germline, CDR1 is SNHLY and CDR2 is FYNNEI. The CDR3 region is CASSELPGLATYNEQFF. CDR3 DNA: TGTGCCAGCAGTGAACTACCGGGACTAGCGACTTACAATGAGCAGTTCTTC.

This sequence joins TRBV7-9 and TRBJ1-4, with unresolved D. Germline CDR1 and CDR2: SEHNR and FQNEAQ (reference sequence). The V and J ends lost 6 bases and 11 bases respectively, with 10 bases between them. The CDR3 extends over 11 amino acids. CDR3 protein: CASSLGGKLFF. As DNA, the CDR3 is TGTGCCAGCAGTTTGGGAGGGAAACTGTTTTTT.

This rearrangement joins TRBV7-9 to TRBJ1-1, with D possibly matching TRBD1 (5 bases). The CDR3 spans 11 residues. V lost 8 bases to trimming and J lost 4 bases, with 8 bases between them. Germline assignment: CDR1 SEHNR and CDR2 FQNEAQ (reference sequence). The CDR3 nucleotides are TGTGCCAGCGGGGGAGGCACTGAAGCTTTCTTT. Translated: CASGGGTEAFF.

With respect to this clone: Other DNA sequences in this specimen translate into the identical CDR3. J is TRBJ2-7 and V is TRBV27; D perhaps matches TRBD1 (5 bases). The V and J ends lost 2 bases and 1 base respectively, with 9 bases between them. CDR3 length equals 14 residues. Germline-derived CDR1 and CDR2 are MNHEY and SMNVEV (reference sequence). CDR3 loop: CASSLGASSYEQYF. CDR3 in DNA: TGTGCCAGCAGTTTAGGGGCCTCATCCTACGAGCAGTACTTC.

In its sample, this clone was seen once. V usage is TRBV6-5 and J usage is TRBJ1-5; TRBD1 might be the D (6 bases). V shed 2 bases and J shed 0 bases, with 11 bases lying between them. This CDR3 spans 16 amino acids. CDR1 is MNHEY and CDR2 is SVGAGI in the germline V gene. The CDR3 region is CASSYGRRGSNQPQHF. DNA for the CDR3: TGTGCCAGCAGTTACGGTCGCAGGGGTAGCAATCAGCCCCAGCATTTT.

The rearrangement uses TRBV19 and TRBJ1-2; TRBD1 agrees at 8 bases. V dropped 4 bases and J dropped 3; count of bases not matched to a gene: 4. The CDR3 totals 14 residues. Germline V gives CDR1 LNHDA, CDR2 SQIVND (reference sequence). CDR3 in DNA: TGTGCCAGTAGTAGACAGGGGCAGTACTATGGCTACACCTTC. This translates into CASSRQGQYYGYTF.

The chain couples TRBV2 to TRBJ1-6, with D possibly being TRBD1 (5 bases). Trimming left V 4 bases short and J 11 bases short, with 9 bases between. Germline V gene sequence: CDR1 SNHLY, CDR2 FYNNEI. This CDR3 region has 12 residues. CDR3 coding DNA: TGTGCCAGCAGTGGGGGGTGGGCACCCCTCCACTTT. Protein: CASSGGWAPLHF.

The genes are TRBV10-3 and TRBJ2-7; a possible D gene is TRBD1 (6 bases). CDR1 is ENHRY, CDR2 SYGVKD, per germline. CDR3 length: 12 residues. V gave up 6 bases and J gave up 5 bases, with 11 bases separating them. CDR3 bases: TGTGCCATCAGCCATGGGGGCGACGAGCAGTACTTC. Protein product: CAISHGGDEQYF.

The chain carries TRBV9 and TRBJ1-2, with D hard to call. The CDR3 is made up of 14 amino acids. From germline, CDR1 is SGDLS and CDR2 YYNGEE. V lost 0 bases, J lost 4 bases, and 10 bases lay in between. The CDR3 sequence is CASSVAAEVYGYTF. In nucleotides, the CDR3 is TGTGCCAGCAGCGTAGCTGCGGAAGTCTATGGCTACACCTTC.

This clone was detected a few times. The chain employs TRBV3-1 (or the pseudogene TRBV3-2) and TRBJ1-2, with a tentative D call TRBD1 (5 bases). In germline, CDR1 is LGHDT, CDR2 YNNKEL (reference sequence). The ends were cut back, 0 bases at V and 4 bases at J, with 15 bases in the middle. The CDR3 is 16 residues long. CDR3 sequence reads: CASSQDTSRGGYGYTF. In DNA, the CDR3 is TGTGCCAGCAGCCAAGATACCAGTAGGGGTGGCTATGGCTACACCTTC.

The J gene is TRBJ1-6, the V gene TRBV5-4; TRBD1 might be the D (5 bases). Germline CDR1 and CDR2: SGHNT and YYREEE (reference sequence). The CDR3 consists of 15 residues. Trimming stripped 1 base from V and 9 bases from J, with 14 bases between. This chain's CDR3 is CASSLSRVSSSPLHF. CDR3 coding DNA: TGTGCCAGCAGCTTGTCCAGGGTTTCTAGTTCACCCCTCCACTTT.

This clone was detected once. This sequence joins TRBV7-2 and TRBJ2-1; 9 nucleotides line up with TRBD2. Germline V gene sequence: CDR1 SGHTA, CDR2 FQGNSA. V gave up 5 bases and J gave up 3 bases; unmatched junction bases: 8. The CDR3 contains 16 residues. The chain's CDR3 is CASSPYASGNYNEQFF. The CDR3 DNA reads as TGTGCCAGCAGCCCCTATGCTAGCGGGAACTACAATGAGCAGTTCTTC. The whole variable domain, filled in from reference TRBV7-2 and TRBJ2-1, reads GAGVSQSPSNKVTEKGKDVELRCDPISGHTALYWYRQSLGQGLEFLIYFQGNSAPDKSGLPSDRFSAERTGGSVSTLTIQRTQQEDSAVYLCASSPYASGNYNEQFFGPGTRLTVL.

The V call is TRBV13, the J call TRBJ2-7, with 8 bases matching TRBD1. Looked up from germline, CDR1 is PRHDT and CDR2 is FYEKMQ (reference sequence). The trim removed 5 bases at V and 3 bases at J, leaving 9 bases unmatched. The CDR3 runs to 15 residues. The CDR3 is CASSTRGQDNYEQYF. The CDR3 DNA is TGTGCCAGCAGCACCCGGGGACAGGACAACTACGAGCAGTACTTC.

The chain has TRBV2 and TRBJ2-7, with 9 bases fitting TRBD1. The germline V gene has CDR1 SNHLY and CDR2 FYNNEI. The CDR3 is 14 residues long. Losses at the gene ends were 6 bases for V and 3 bases for J; bases not matched to a gene: 6. CDR3 amino acids: CASRLTGGNYEQYF. The CDR3 DNA is TGTGCCAGCAGACTGACAGGGGGGAACTACGAGCAGTACTTC.

This CDR3 is CASSLPWTGPGETQYF. The CDR3 nucleotides are TGTGCCAGCAGCCTCCCCTGGACAGGGCCGGGAGAGACCCAGTACTTC. The genes are TRBV5-6 and TRBJ2-5, with 8 nucleotides matching TRBD1. The CDR3 contains 16 residues. The germline V gene has CDR1 SGHDT and CDR2 YYEEEE. V lost 4 bases to trimming and J lost 4 bases; unmatched junction nucleotides: 12.

The chain links TRBV3-1 (or the pseudogene TRBV3-2) to TRBJ2-5; 8 bases map to TRBD2. Germline trimming cut 4 bases from V and 5 bases from J; bases unmatched to any gene: 9. The CDR3 totals 15 residues. Per the germline V gene, CDR1 is LGHDT and CDR2 is YNNKEL (reference sequence). In nucleotides, the CDR3 is TGTGCCAGCAGCCCTCCGGCGAGCGGGGGTGAGACCCAGTACTTC. This sequence encodes CASSPPASGGETQYF.

The rearrangement joins TRBV24-1 to TRBJ1-5; tentative D call: TRBD1 (5 bases). CDR1 KGHDR and CDR2 SFDVKD come from the germline V gene. The CDR3 consists of 14 residues. V dropped 3 bases and J dropped 3 bases, with 8 bases sitting between them. In nucleotides, the CDR3 is TGTGCCACCAGTGATGGGGGGTCCAATCAGCCCCAGCATTTT. Translation: CATSDGGSNQPQHF.

This clone occurred once. The DNA for the CDR3 is TGTGCCAGCAGCCGGCTAGGCGGGAGAGGCACCGGGGAGCTGTTTTTT. This codes for CASSRLGGRGTGELFF. The chain links TRBV3-1 (or the pseudogene TRBV3-2) to TRBJ2-2, with 7 positions matching TRBD2. V trimming: 4 bases; J trimming: 4 bases; junction bases outside the gene matches: 9. Germline loops: CDR1 LGHDT, CDR2 YNNKEL (reference sequence). The CDR3 totals 16 residues.